This T cell receptor beta chain was identified during a study of cytomegalovirus exposure and HLA in healthy donors (TCRdb year 2017). Looking at the study overall: In an earlier analysis of 587 of the donors, approximately 260 Gb of sequence data and approximately 100 million unique TCR beta sequences from about 179 million T cells were reported. An early release covering just under 650 HLA-typed donors comprised about 310 gigabases of sequencing data and 85 million to 100 million unique TCR sequences. Of the roughly 400 genotyped donors, 81% fell in the genetic ancestry cluster associated with self-reported Caucasian donors. The study aimed to test whether signatures of past pathogen exposure could be identified by cataloging public T cell receptors. Using immunosequencing, the study profiled T cell repertoires from 666 subjects and related those repertoires to cytomegalovirus serostatus. A separate validation cohort of 100 to 150 different subjects was used in addition to the 666-subject first cohort. The study combined high-throughput TCR immunosequencing, statistical association of individual TCRs with disease status, and machine learning to predict cytomegalovirus infection status. To study patterns of TCR occurrence, a later analysis re-analyzed previously published TCR beta repertoires from more than 550 donors and added high-resolution HLA genotyping. Rather than using new phenotypic data, the later analysis identified candidate immune exposures from TCR beta sequences and from how often those sequences occurred across donors. In an earlier analysis of about 590 of the donors, high-throughput TCR beta sequencing was used to judge whether each TCR beta V gene segment behaved as functional or pseudogenic. Donor age, sex, ethnicity and CMV serostatus were compiled alongside the repertoire data. In a later genetic analysis, genome-wide SNP genotypes for about three fifths of the 666 donors were used, and that subset was treated as a discovery cohort. Every repertoire in the discovery cohort had been generated on one and the same sequencing platform. HLA typing covered class I and class II loci at four-digit resolution. The number of typed donors differed by locus: roughly 629-640 for A, B, C, DRB1 and DQB1; 522 for DQA1; roughly 600 for DPA1; and 450 to 480 for DPB1. A handful of DR-DQ haplotypes were treated as single units for association and clustering because of strong linkage in the cohort. Among about 390 genotyped donors of the cohort, an average of around 240,000 unique TCR beta nucleotide sequences were sequenced per donor, roughly 18% of them non-productive. The paper's findings and limits, for the study overall: Because counts were too low, fewer than 20 rarely observed V segments, including chromosome 9 orphons, were excluded from the earlier analysis of 587 of the donors. According to a later analysis, parvovirus B19, influenza, CMV and Epstein-Barr virus appeared linked to several top co-occurrence clusters. In a later genetic analysis, fewer N-insertions in productive TCRs were reported among donors in an Asian-associated ancestry cluster than the roughly 700-donor mean. Because HLA typing was missing for some donors at each locus, association tests included only the typed subset. The classifier was reported to diagnose cytomegalovirus status with high specificity and sensitivity in both the original cohort and the validation cohort. Most CMV-associated TCR beta chains appeared to be HLA-restricted in a later analysis, and the HLA associations seemed to be driven largely by CMV exposure. In vitro tests confirmed that a few of the cytomegalovirus-associated TCR beta chains recognize cytomegalovirus antigens. Correlated functional status among segregating V segments might be attributable to linkage disequilibrium, but an unknown experimental factor could not be ruled out. A cluster of highly shared sequence variants was judged likely to be a technical artifact of the sequencing pipeline. The 87-base-pair reads could not distinguish some IMGT-functional V segments, including TRBV6-2 and TRBV6-3, so those segments were excluded. A further reported finding was that TCR beta sequences accurately predicted the HLA-A and HLA-B alleles for most subjects in the first cohort. Strong co-occurrence of HLA alleles, especially DR and DQ, made assigning TCR associations to individual alleles difficult. A later analysis found that HLA-associated TCR beta chains were more clonally expanded and had lower generation probabilities than equally common non-associated chains. The authors suggested that the approach could potentially be extended to other disease states and immunological phenotypes. An earlier analysis of some 560 of the donors showed that most TCR beta V segments appeared in productive rearrangements either about 87% or about 30% of the time, which broadly matched IMGT annotations. At a false discovery rate of 0.05, a later analysis linked under 20,000 TCR beta sequences to specific HLA alleles. V-gene and J-gene trimming of TCR beta chains was associated with a missense DCLRE1C variant in a later genetic analysis, and the association was replicated in an independent cohort. Most TCR sequences were observed very rarely across donors, whereas some public TCRs were present in many individuals. For the cohort, immune exposure information was limited to CMV serostatus. Roughly uniform sequencing depth across donors was assumed in presence/absence analyses, although this assumption may not hold. In the study, 164 TCR beta chains were listed as associated with cytomegalovirus. According to a later analysis, TCR association rates differed among HLA loci, with DRB1 alleles showing the most associated TCRs and HLA-C alleles showing the fewest. The cohort was sequenced for TCR beta chains only, and without alpha or paired-chain data the features that could be detected were limited.

Comment on this clone: The target of this receptor is not known. No per-base quality is available; no much larger clone lies one base away.

The trim is 2 bases for V and 4 bases for J, with a gap of 11 bases between the germline ends. Taken from cysteine to phenylalanine, the CDR3 has 14 residues. Left in the record is the CDR3 DNA by itself, 42 bases read in frame from the first base. For CDR1 and CDR2, the germline V gene lists ENHRY and SYGVKD. The library was made by the immunoSEQ multiplex PCR assay. For the multiplex PCR, a mixture combining 60 forward primers for TCR Vbeta segments and 13 reverse primers for TCR Jbeta segments was used. The CDR3 region of rearranged TCR beta genes was amplified from genomic DNA with a multiplex PCR assay. Amplified TCR beta libraries were sequenced as 87-base-pair reads on the Illumina HiSeq System. The study's own analysis went as follows. A later analysis tallied 70 million to 100 million unique TCR beta chains across the 666 repertoires, and around 12 million of those chains were shared by two or more donors. Raw reads were error-corrected and collapsed into unique sequences by a nearest-neighbor algorithm in which closely related sequences were merged to remove PCR and sequencing errors. CDR3 sequences were aligned to IMGT reference sequences to assign V, D and J gene segments. Each retained sequence needed at least a six-nucleotide match to both a V gene segment and a J gene segment. A rearrangement counted as productive if the CDR3 had no stop codons and remained in frame with V and J, and every other rearrangement counted as non-productive. Following IMGT convention, CDR3 was defined as the stretch from the second conserved V-encoded cysteine up to the conserved J-encoded phenylalanine. The earlier analysis of about 610 of the donors excluded sequences that lacked an unambiguous match to a single V gene segment. An earlier analysis of under 750 of the donors called V segments functional above 56.7% productive rearrangements and segregating when the between-donor standard deviation exceeded 5%. A statistical classification framework was built to diagnose cytomegalovirus status from the catalog of TCR beta chain sequences. A later analysis assigned V and J genes by comparing TCR nucleotide sequences with IMGT/GENE-DB human TR gene sequences. In a later analysis, CDR3 sequences and most-parsimonious VDJ recombination scenarios were assigned using the TCRdist pipeline. In a later analysis, every TCR beta chain was defined by the combination of its CDR3 amino acid sequence and its V-gene family, and reads without a unique V-gene family were dropped. A later analysis removed nearly 600 highly shared, low-generation-probability nucleotide sequences to deal with suspected cross-contamination and a sequencing artifact. For each public chain, a later analysis derived a clonal expansion index from normalized ranks of inferred template counts within each repertoire. In a later analysis, generation probabilities were computed using a VDJ recombination model fitted to out-of-frame rearrangements, and the results were checked against IGoR. In a later analysis, hypergeometric tests were used to score TCR-TCR, TCR-HLA and TCR-CMV co-occurrence, with a repertoire-size bias correction applied to TCR pairs. False discovery rates were estimated in a later analysis by permuting HLA or CMV assignments 20 times. In a later analysis, co-occurring TCRs were grouped with DBSCAN, and TCRdist sequence similarity was added when clustering was performed within HLA-allele-positive subsets. Repertoires with fewer than 30,000 or more than 120,000 public chains, plus five repertoires with anomalous nucleotide sharing, were excluded from co-occurrence clustering. TCRdb stores this immuneACCESS table with in-frame sequences only. Part of the clones is absent; in the studies checked, under half of the shortfall reflects unresolved V genes, and no reason is known for the rest. Clone size and V and J calls were adopted from that table, with D and trimming inferred from the DNA. The sample contains 150,000 to 200,000 clones, 60% to 80% of them found a single time. Clones ranked in the top ten supply 5% to 7% of the sample.

The cohort comprised fewer than 750 healthy bone marrow donors. At the time of sampling, all cohort members were nominally healthy, though unrecorded immune exposures were likely present. The donor tested CMV seropositive and was one of the 289 seropositive cohort members. Every donor gave a peripheral blood sample, and the peripheral blood mononuclear cells from that sample were used for TCR beta sequencing. Genomic DNA was extracted from the blood cell samples with the Qiagen DNeasy Blood Extraction Kit. This receptor was taken from a man aged 40-49 years in good health and CMV-seropositive. The chain links TRBV10-3 with TRBJ1-1; matching of 6 bases hints at TRBD1 as the D gene. Sequencing used PBMCs. The DNA sequence follows: TGTGCCATCAGTGAGCGAGGGGGGGTCACTGAAGCTTTCTTT. It specifies CAISERGGVTEAFF.